A single sample is the source of the 24 T cell receptor beta chains below, sequenced in a study of blood T cell repertoires in COVID-19. This table comes from immunoSEQ multiplex PCR, and its TCRdb copy is limited to in-frame clones, with some not included. The data show approximately 100,000 clones, around 87% seen once. Sequencing used peripheral blood. These receptors all come from a man aged 45-60 years with acute or convalescent COVID-19.

The J gene is TRBJ1-1, the V gene TRBV10-2, with a weak D call TRBD1 (6 bases). The CDR3 has 16 amino acids. V lost 0 bases, J lost 1 base, and 12 bases lay in between. Germline V gene lookup returns CDR1 WSHSY and CDR2 SAAADI. The CDR3, as DNA: TGCGCCAGCAGTGAGTCGTTGGACAGAAAGAACACTGAAGCTTTCTTT. It translates to CASSESLDRKNTEAFF.

The rearrangement uses TRBV19 and TRBJ1-6; perhaps TRBD1 as D (5 bases). The CDR3 has 15 amino acids. Germline V gene data show CDR1 as LNHDA and CDR2 as SQIVND (reference sequence). Trimming removed 10 bases at V and 0 bases at J, with 13 bases between. CDR3 sequence (DNA): TGTGCCACCGGTGACGGGGGCTCCTATAATTCACCCCTCCACTTT. As protein: CATGDGGSYNSPLHF.

This clone was observed once. This chain links TRBV18 with TRBJ2-7, with TRBD1 as a possible D gene (6 bases). The V and J ends lost 2 bases and 6 bases respectively, with 8 bases between them. The CDR3 has 12 amino acids. Germline-derived CDR1 and CDR2 are KGHSH and LQKENI. CDR3 DNA: TGTGCCAGCTCACCAAACAGGGTCGAGCAGTACTTC. It yields the protein CASSPNRVEQYF.

This clone was recorded once. The chain has TRBV5-6 and TRBJ1-6, with D possibly being TRBD1 (6 bases). The V end lost 6 bases, the J end lost 9 bases, and 16 bases lay between the germline ends. CDR3 length equals 14 residues. Per the germline V gene, CDR1 is SGHDT and CDR2 is YYEEEE. CDR3: CASTLQGPSSPLHF. The DNA for the CDR3 is TGTGCCAGCACCCTACAGGGACCCAGTTCACCCCTCCACTTT.

This clone has more than one count but fewer than ten. The genes are TRBV30 and TRBJ2-7; no clear D. V lost 4 bases to trimming and J lost 0 bases, with 4 bases between them. The CDR3 loop spans 11 amino acids. Germline V gene lookup returns CDR1 GTSNPN and CDR2 SVGIG (reference sequence). CDR3 region: CAWTSSYEQYF. For the CDR3, the DNA is TGTGCCTGGACGAGCTCCTACGAGCAGTACTTC.

This clone was picked up a small number of times. J is TRBJ1-5 and V is TRBV19, with 11 bases matching TRBD1. The ends lost 9 bases at V and 2 bases at J; junction bases unmatched: 9. This CDR3 comprises 16 residues. CDR1 and CDR2 (germline): LNHDA, SQIVND (reference sequence). The CDR3 nucleotides read TGTGCCAGCGGGACAGGGGGAAGGGGAGGCAATCAGCCCCAGCATTTT. Amino acids: CASGTGGRGGNQPQHF.

The count of this clone is one. V usage is TRBV11-2 and J usage is TRBJ2-1; TRBD2 might be the D (6 bases). CDR3 size: 15 residues. Trimming stripped 5 bases from V and 6 bases from J, with 17 bases between. Germline-derived CDR1 and CDR2 are SGHAT and FQNNGV. DNA for the CDR3: TGTGCCAGCAGCGCCACGGGACTCCCTTCCAATGAGCAGTTCTTC. Its protein product is CASSATGLPSNEQFF.

The chain joins TRBV30 to TRBJ2-2; D is ambiguous. The germline V gene encodes CDR1 GTSNPN and CDR2 SVGIG (reference sequence). Trimming pared 0 bases from V and 0 bases from J, leaving 8 bases between. The CDR3 is made up of 15 amino acids. The CDR3 loop reads CAWSVAVANTGELFF. DNA of the CDR3: TGTGCCTGGAGTGTAGCCGTCGCGAACACCGGGGAGCTGTTTTTT. The full variable domain, its missing parts supplied by reference TRBV30 and TRBJ2-2, is SQTIHQWPATLVQPVGSPLSLECTVEGTSNPNLYWYRQAAGRGLQLLFYSVGIGQISSEVPQNLSASRPQDRQFILSSKKLLLSDSGFYLCAWSVAVANTGELFFGEGSRLTVL.

The V call is TRBV4-2, the J call TRBJ2-3; 14 positions agree with TRBD2. V was clipped by 5 bases and J by 8 bases; unmatched bases: 9. Germline-derived CDR1 and CDR2 are LGHNA and YNFKEQ. The CDR3 totals 16 residues. The CDR3 is CASSSMTSGRASTQYF. The DNA of the CDR3 is TGTGCCAGCAGCTCTATGACTAGCGGGAGGGCCTCTACGCAGTATTTT.

This chain links TRBV12-3 or TRBV12-4 with TRBJ2-6; D is undetermined. V gave up 5 bases and J gave up 8 bases, with 7 bases separating them. This CDR3 is built from 12 residues. DNA of the CDR3: TGTGCCAGCAGTCTCTATACCAACGTCCTGACTTTC. This codes for CASSLYTNVLTF.

The chain joins TRBV19 to TRBJ2-5, with 9 bases fitting TRBD2. CDR3 length equals 14 residues. Germline lookup yields CDR1 LNHDA and CDR2 SQIVND (reference sequence). Germline trimming cut 6 bases from V and 5 bases from J; bases unmatched to any gene: 7. The CDR3 region has the DNA TGTGCCAGTAGCCTAGGGACTAGCCCTGAGACCCAGTACTTC. As protein: CASSLGTSPETQYF.

The rearrangement uses TRBV10-3 and TRBJ1-5; a possible D gene is TRBD1 (6 bases). The CDR3 is made up of 12 amino acids. V gave up 9 bases and J gave up 4 bases, with 10 bases separating them. CDR1 and CDR2 (germline): ENHRY, SYGVKD. As DNA, the CDR3 is TGTGCCATAGACCAGGGGAATCAGCCCCAGCATTTT. Encoded protein: CAIDQGNQPQHF.

The V call is TRBV10-3, the J call TRBJ2-3, with 7 bases identical to TRBD2. Germline CDR1 ENHRY, CDR2 SYGVKD. This CDR3 is 12 amino acids long. Trimming removed 8 bases from V and 4 bases from J; junction bases left unmatched: 3. The CDR3 is CAIGGRADTQYF. The CDR3 region has the DNA TGTGCCATCGGCGGGAGAGCAGATACGCAGTATTTT.

V usage is TRBV5-6 and J usage is TRBJ2-5; the match to TRBD2 covers 14 bases. The V gene end was trimmed by 4 bases and the J gene end by 2 bases; junction bases not matched to a gene: 7. CDR3 size: 17 residues. Germline loops: CDR1 SGHDT, CDR2 YYEEEE. The CDR3 loop is CASSPRLAGGPQETQYF. CDR3 sequence (DNA): TGTGCCAGCAGCCCACGACTAGCGGGAGGGCCACAAGAGACCCAGTACTTC.

The CDR3 DNA reads TGTGCCAGCAGCTTAGGGGGGGGTGAAAAACTGTTTTTT. As protein: CASSLGGGEKLFF. This chain connects TRBV7-8 to TRBJ1-4; D is perhaps TRBD1 (5 bases). Germline V gene sequence: CDR1 SGHVS, CDR2 FQNEAQ. V shed 1 base and J shed 7 bases, with 7 bases lying between them. The CDR3 is 13 residues long. The variable domain in full, with the rest retrieved from reference TRBV7-8 and TRBJ1-4, is GAGVSQSPRYKVAKRGQDVALRCDPISGHVSLFWYQQALGQGPEFLTYFQNEAQLDKSGLPSDRFFAERPEGSVSTLKIQRTQQEDSAVYLCASSLGGGEKLFFGSGTQLSVL.

This rearrangement joins TRBV5-1 to TRBJ2-1; 8 nucleotides line up with TRBD2. J lost 0 bases, V lost 1 base, and 6 bases had no gene match. The V gene's germline CDR1 is SGHRS and CDR2 YFSETQ. CDR3 length equals 17 residues. CDR3 DNA sequence: TGCGCCAGCAGCTTGTTGGGCAGCGGGAGCTCCTACAATGAGCAGTTCTTC. Translation gives CASSLLGSGSSYNEQFF.

The V gene is TRBV2, the J gene TRBJ2-1; D unresolved. The germline V gene encodes CDR1 SNHLY and CDR2 FYNNEI. The CDR3 totals 12 residues. V was trimmed by 2 bases and J by 10 bases, leaving 9 bases between them. CDR3 DNA sequence: TGTGCCAGCAGTGAACAAAGAGCGGAGCAGTTCTTC. Translation gives CASSEQRAEQFF.

CDR3 amino acids: CASSMGGAPYQETQYF. CDR3 coding DNA: TGTGCCAGTAGTATGGGGGGGGCCCCGTACCAAGAGACCCAGTACTTC. The V and J genes are TRBV19 and TRBJ2-5; TRBD2 might be the D (7 bases). The CDR3 length is 16 residues. CDR1 LNHDA and CDR2 SQIVND come from the germline V gene (reference sequence). With 3 bases removed from V and 0 bases from J, the gap between germline ends came to 14 bases.

The chain couples TRBV4-2 to TRBJ2-3, with 12 bases fitting TRBD2. CDR3 length: 20 residues. The J segment lost 3 bases and the V segment lost 1 base, leaving 14 bases of the junction unmatched. Germline assignment: CDR1 LGHNA and CDR2 YNFKEQ. The chain's CDR3 is CASSQGFLAGGPRKTDTQYF. DNA of the CDR3: TGTGCCAGCAGCCAAGGTTTCCTAGCGGGAGGGCCGAGGAAAACAGATACGCAGTATTTT.

The chain joins TRBV18 to TRBJ1-4, with D possibly matching TRBD1 (6 bases). Trimming shortened V by 2 bases and J by 5 bases, and 9 bases separated the two germline ends. Per the germline V gene, CDR1 is KGHSH and CDR2 is LQKENI. The CDR3 spans 14 residues. CDR3 DNA sequence: TGTGCCAGCTCACCAGGGAGGGGGAATGAAAAACTGTTTTTT. Its translation: CASSPGRGNEKLFF.

This chain connects TRBV21-1 to TRBJ1-2; the DNA was not compared with TRBD1, the D call given in the table. TRBV21-1 has pseudogene status. The CDR3 is 15 residues long. CDR3 in amino acids: CASRSRQGRNYGYTF. The CDR3 coding sequence is TGTGCCAGCAGAAGTCGACAGGGACGGAACTATGGCTACACCTTC.

This chain links TRBV3-1 (or the pseudogene TRBV3-2) with TRBJ2-7; D not certain. CDR1 is LGHDT and CDR2 is YNNKEL in the germline V gene (reference sequence). The CDR3 sequence is 12 residues long. V lost 2 bases to trimming and J lost 1 base, with 3 bases between them. The chain's CDR3 is CASSQSSYEQYF. The CDR3 DNA follows: TGTGCCAGCAGCCAATCATCCTACGAGCAGTACTTC.

V and J are TRBV27 and TRBJ1-2; 8 bases agree with TRBD1. Trimming cost V 6 bases and J 4 bases; bases outside gene matches: 7. This CDR3 contains 14 residues. Per the germline V gene, CDR1 is MNHEY and CDR2 is SMNVEV (reference sequence). CDR3 in amino acids: CASRRQGSPYGYTF. For the CDR3, the DNA is TGTGCCAGCAGACGACAGGGGTCGCCCTATGGCTACACCTTC.

The chain uses TRBV6-7 and TRBJ1-4; the match to TRBD1 covers 8 bases. TRBV6-7 falls under the ORF class, with uncertain function. J lost 7 bases, V lost 0 bases, and 7 bases had no gene match. The CDR3 sequence is 16 residues long. CDR3 in amino acids: CASSYSPGQGGEKLFF. For the CDR3, the DNA is TGTGCCAGCAGTTACTCACCCGGACAGGGTGGTGAAAAACTGTTTTTT.